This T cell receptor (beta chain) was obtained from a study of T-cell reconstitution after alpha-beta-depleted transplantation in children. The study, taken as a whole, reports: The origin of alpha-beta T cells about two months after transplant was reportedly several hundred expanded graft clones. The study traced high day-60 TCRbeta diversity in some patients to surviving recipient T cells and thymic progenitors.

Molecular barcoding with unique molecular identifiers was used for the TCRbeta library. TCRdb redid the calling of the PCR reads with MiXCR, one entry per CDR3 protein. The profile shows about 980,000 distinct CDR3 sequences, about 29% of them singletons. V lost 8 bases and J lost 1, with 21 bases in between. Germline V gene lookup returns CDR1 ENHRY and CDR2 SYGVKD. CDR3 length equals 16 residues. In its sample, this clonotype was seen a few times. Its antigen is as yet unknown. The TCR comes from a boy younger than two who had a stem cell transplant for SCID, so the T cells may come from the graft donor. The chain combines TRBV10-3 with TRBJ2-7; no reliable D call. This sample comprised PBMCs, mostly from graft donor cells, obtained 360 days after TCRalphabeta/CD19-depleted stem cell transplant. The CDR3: CAIGKAGSALSYEQYF. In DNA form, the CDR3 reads TGTGCCATCGGAAAGGCAGGCTCGGCCCTTTCCTACGAGCAGTACTTC.